This T cell receptor beta chain was sequenced in a study of patients and donors after allogeneic stem cell transplantation. Via MiXCR, TCRdb re-called the RT-PCR reads, giving one row per CDR3 protein. The sample contains roughly 230,000 distinct CDR3 sequences, around 14% of which appear only once. J lost 6 bases, V lost 0 bases, and 7 bases had no gene match. The length of the CDR3 is 15 residues. The germline V gene has CDR1 SEHNR and CDR2 FQNEAQ (reference sequence). This TCR was recovered from a human donor who was either an allogeneic HSCT recipient or a stem cell or donor lymphocyte infusion donor (not recorded which). It is not recorded whose cells these are; they may come from a transplant donor. The sequencing sample was made of blood, either unsorted or a sorted T cell fraction (not recorded which). This chain uses TRBV7-9 with TRBJ2-7; TRBD2 matches at 8 bases. The CDR3, as DNA: TGTGCCAGCAGCTTAGCGAGCGGGAGTCAGGCCGAGCAGTACTTC. Protein: CASSLASGSQAEQYF.